This T cell receptor beta chain was sequenced for a study of spatial heterogeneity in lung cancer. Study-wide context: The study observed each unique TCR and UMI combination more than ten times on average in raw reads.

This clonotype ranks as medium-sized (0.01 to 0.1%). Antigen unknown. Germline assignment: CDR1 LGHNA and CDR2 YSLEER. Trimming cost V 1 base and J 5 bases; bases outside gene matches: 9. This CDR3 is 16 amino acids long. The time point: sample taken at primary tumor resection. Donors were 55 to 75 untreated early-stage non-small cell lung cancer patients. Regarding the study as a whole: Estimates put coverage of tumor T cells approximately 7.4% for alpha and 13% for beta chains. Tumoral mutation counts were tracked by counts of expanded intratumoral alpha and beta TCRs.

A distinct unique molecular identifier was carried by each TCR cDNA molecule. TCRdb re-analysed the 5' RACE reads in MiXCR, keeping a single row per CDR3 protein. The table shows about 2,600 distinct CDR3 sequences, with less than 8% occurring only once. The chain recombines TRBV4-3 with TRBJ2-3; TRBD2 matches at 7 bases. The sequence was collected from a female donor with early-stage non-small cell lung cancer. The sample consisted of lung tumor tissue, taken at surgery. CDR3 region: CASSQGGGGAVDTQYF. In nucleotides, the CDR3 is TGCGCCAGCAGCCAAGGGGGCGGGGGAGCCGTAGATACGCAGTATTTT.